The 8 T cell receptor beta chains presented below share a single source sample, sequenced in a study of shared clonotypes between healthy human individuals. Repertoires were generated with immunoSEQ multiplex PCR, while TCRdb's copy carries only in-frame clones and drops some. The sample lists 600,000 to 750,000 clones, more than 70% occurring once. Specimen: memory CD4+ T cells sorted from blood. This sample's subset: CD45RA-negative fraction. The origin of the receptors is a woman in her 30s in good health.

The genes are TRBV28 and TRBJ2-1; tentatively, D is TRBD2 (5 bases). Germline-derived CDR1 and CDR2 are MDHEN and SYDVKM. Trimming pared 2 bases from V and 5 bases from J, leaving 19 bases between. The length of the CDR3 is 17 residues. For the CDR3, the DNA is TGTGCCAGCAGTTTAAGCTTCTGGGCGGGCGGAAACAATGAGCAGTTCTTC. Translating it yields CASSLSFWAGGNNEQFF.

The genes are TRBV27 and TRBJ2-1; D unresolved. The germline CDR1 and CDR2 sequences are MNHEY and SMNVEV (reference sequence). CDR3 length: 11 amino acids. Trimming removed 3 bases at V and 7 bases at J, with 4 bases between. The CDR3 reads CASSFWNEQFF. The CDR3, as DNA: TGTGCCAGCAGTTTTTGGAATGAGCAGTTCTTC.

CDR3 sequence (DNA): TGTGCCAGCAGTTACTCGAGCATCGACCGAGCCTACGAGCAGTACTTC. Its translation is CASSYSSIDRAYEQYF. V and J are TRBV6-5 and TRBJ2-7; no reliable D call. V was clipped by 0 bases and J by 2 bases, with 14 bases between them. The CDR3 contains 16 residues. Germline CDR1 MNHEY, CDR2 SVGAGI.

This chain links TRBV19 with TRBJ1-2; D unresolved. This CDR3 contains 11 residues. V lost 0 bases and J 8 bases, leaving 4 bases between the germline ends. Germline values: CDR1 LNHDA, CDR2 SQIVND (reference sequence). CDR3 bases: TGTGCCAGTAGTATAGACGCGGGCTACACCTTC. It specifies CASSIDAGYTF.

The chain carries TRBV19 and TRBJ2-1; 14 bases match TRBD2. Germline assignment: CDR1 LNHDA and CDR2 SQIVND (reference sequence). J lost 9 bases, V lost 4 bases, and 5 bases had no gene match. This CDR3 is built from 15 residues. Here the CDR3 DNA reads TGTGCCAGTAGTACGAGGACTAGCGGGAGGCTTGAGCAGTTCTTC. This gives the protein CASSTRTSGRLEQFF.

This clone showed up many times. This chain connects TRBV25-1 to TRBJ2-1, with TRBD2 matching 10 bases. CDR1 MGHDK and CDR2 SYGVNS come from the germline V gene. V gave up 4 bases and J gave up 8 bases; unmatched junction bases: 11. CDR3 length: 16 residues. CDR3 protein: CASSAQREGPYDEQFF. Written as DNA, the CDR3 is TGTGCCAGCAGTGCCCAGCGGGAGGGCCCGTATGATGAGCAGTTCTTC.

This clone was picked up a small number of times. The chain couples TRBV14 to TRBJ2-7; 12 positions agree with TRBD2. The CDR3 has 15 amino acids. The V and J ends lost 1 base and 3 bases, in that order; junction bases with no gene match: 1. The germline V gene has CDR1 SGHDN and CDR2 FVKESK. The CDR3 nucleotides are TGTGCCAGCAGCCAAGGACTAGCGGGAGACTACGAGCAGTACTTC. Translating gives CASSQGLAGDYEQYF. Looking up the rest from reference TRBV14 and TRBJ2-7 gives the full variable domain: EAGVTQFPSHSVIEKGQTVTLRCDPISGHDNLYWYRRVMGKEIKFLLHFVKESKQDESGMPNNRFLAERTGGTYSTLKVQPAELEDSGVYFCASSQGLAGDYEQYFGPGTRLTVT.

V usage is TRBV4-1 and J usage is TRBJ1-5, with D possibly matching TRBD1 (6 bases). Trimming took 0 bases from V and 5 from J, leaving 11 bases between them. This CDR3 contains 15 residues. In germline, CDR1 is MGHRA, CDR2 YSYEKL. The CDR3 loop is CASSQDVQGDQPQHF. The CDR3, as DNA: TGCGCCAGCAGCCAAGACGTACAGGGAGATCAGCCCCAGCATTTT.